This T cell receptor beta chain stems from a study of T cells in Graves' hyperthyroidism and ophthalmopathy. Regarding this clonotype: A much larger clone differs by one base, so this may be a read error.

TCR beta CDR3 regions were amplified from RNA transcripts. TCR CDR3 regions were first amplified by RT-PCR with HTBI primers. TCRdb passed the multiplex PCR reads through MiXCR, listing each CDR3 protein once. The table lists fewer than 350,000 distinct CDR3 sequences, about 14% of them singletons. The clonotype comes from a woman in her thirties with Graves' hyperthyroidism that later progressed to Graves' ophthalmopathy. Sequencing was done on a sample of blood.

The CDR3, as DNA: TGTGCCAACAGCTACTCACCCGCGGAGACCCAGTACTTC. Amino acid sequence: CANSYSPAETQYF. The chain links TRBV9 to TRBJ2-5; D is undetermined. The CDR3 is made up of 13 amino acids. Germline-derived CDR1 and CDR2 are SGDLS and YYNGEE.